Each of the 22 T cell receptor beta chains below was sequenced from the same sample in a study of blood T cell repertoires in COVID-19. Repertoires were generated with immunoSEQ multiplex PCR, while TCRdb's copy carries only in-frame clones and drops some. The data hold more than 250,000 clones, with approximately 87% observed a single time. Input material: peripheral blood. These receptors came from a man aged 55 to 69 who had recovered from COVID-19.

The V call is TRBV19, the J call TRBJ2-7, with a tentative D call TRBD2 (5 bases). This CDR3 has 12 amino acids. With 4 bases removed from V and 4 bases from J, the gap between germline ends came to 8 bases. Germline V gene sequence: CDR1 LNHDA, CDR2 SQIVND (reference sequence). Here the CDR3 reads CASSSPGYEQYF. The CDR3 nucleotides are TGTGCCAGTAGTAGCCCGGGGTACGAGCAGTACTTC. Full variable domain (missing parts from reference TRBV19 and TRBJ2-7): DGGITQSPKYLFRKEGQNVTLSCEQNLNHDAMYWYRQDPGQGLRLIYYSQIVNDFQKGDIAEGYSVSREKKESFPLTVTSAQKNPTAFYLCASSSPGYEQYFGPGTRLTVT.

The rearrangement uses TRBV5-6 and TRBJ1-2, with D perhaps matching TRBD1 (5 bases). In germline, CDR1 is SGHDT, CDR2 YYEEEE. This CDR3 comprises 13 residues. Trimming removed 6 bases from V and 2 bases from J, with 11 bases in between. The CDR3 bases are TGTGCCAGCACCCTCCGGGGGAACTATGGCTACACCTTC. It is translated as CASTLRGNYGYTF.

This chain uses TRBV5-8 with TRBJ2-7; 9 nucleotides agree with TRBD2. CDR3 length: 15 residues. Germline assignment: CDR1 SGHTS and CDR2 YDEGEE. V was pared by 2 bases and J by 3 bases, with 6 bases of the junction left unmatched. The CDR3 protein is CASSFTGGRVYEQYF. CDR3 coding DNA: TGTGCCAGCAGCTTTACTGGCGGGAGGGTCTACGAGCAGTACTTC.

The rearrangement uses TRBV30 and TRBJ2-5, with D maybe TRBD2 (6 bases). V dropped 0 bases and J dropped 0 bases, with 11 bases sitting between them. This CDR3 spans 15 amino acids. Germline V gives CDR1 GTSNPN, CDR2 SVGIG (reference sequence). CDR3 nucleotides: TGTGCCTGGAGTGTCCAGCGGGTCTACCAAGAGACCCAGTACTTC. It encodes CAWSVQRVYQETQYF.

The chain combines TRBV12-3 or TRBV12-4 with TRBJ1-2, with D unresolved. Trimming removed 5 bases from V and 5 bases from J, with 12 bases in between. The CDR3 length is 13 residues. The CDR3 spells CASSRLTGYGYTF. The CDR3 DNA is TGTGCCAGCAGTCGACTGACTGGTTATGGCTACACCTTC.

CDR3 residues: CASSGASLNNEQFF. The CDR3, as DNA: TGCGCCAGCAGCGGTGCTAGCCTAAACAATGAGCAGTTCTTC. The chain is built from TRBV5-1 and TRBJ2-1; perhaps TRBD2 as D (5 bases). Deletions cut 4 bases from V and 5 bases from J, with 13 bases between. Per germline, CDR1 SGHRS and CDR2 YFSETQ. The CDR3 has 14 residues.

Only a few counts were recorded for this clone. V and J are TRBV19 and TRBJ1-5; no firm D call. Germline CDR1 LNHDA, CDR2 SQIVND (reference sequence). Trimming removed 5 bases at V and 3 bases at J, with 11 bases between. The length of the CDR3 is 14 residues. The DNA for the CDR3 is TGTGCCAGTAGTTTGGTCGGGGTCAATCAGCCCCAGCATTTT. This gives the protein CASSLVGVNQPQHF.

Of note for this clone: In the same sample, other DNA sequences code for this CDR3. The gene calls are TRBV18 and TRBJ2-5; 9 bases line up with TRBD1. The CDR3 consists of 13 residues. Losses at the gene ends were 6 bases for V and 3 bases for J; bases not matched to a gene: 2. Germline V gene lookup returns CDR1 KGHSH and CDR2 LQKENI. The CDR3 is CASSRDREETQYF. The CDR3 DNA sequence: TGTGCCAGCTCTAGGGACAGGGAAGAGACCCAGTACTTC.

The V call is TRBV11-2, the J call TRBJ2-3; a weak D match, TRBD2 (5 bases). CDR1 is SGHAT and CDR2 is FQNNGV in the germline V gene. This CDR3 comprises 15 residues. V gave up 5 bases and J gave up 2 bases, with 14 bases separating them. CDR3 DNA sequence: TGTGCCAGCAGCCCCAGAGGGTTCGACACAGATACGCAGTATTTT. As protein: CASSPRGFDTDTQYF.

This clone was recorded once. The V call is TRBV5-5, the J call TRBJ2-3; D may be TRBD2 (6 bases). Trimming pared 5 bases from V and 1 base from J, leaving 14 bases between. Germline V gene lookup returns CDR1 SGHKS and CDR2 YYEKEE (reference sequence). There are 15 residues in the CDR3. Here the CDR3 DNA reads TGTGCCAGCAGGGGGGTTCAGCGGGGCACAGATACGCAGTATTTT. Protein product: CASRGVQRGTDTQYF. Looking up the rest from reference TRBV5-5 and TRBJ2-3 gives the full variable domain: DAGVTQSPTHLIKTRGQQVTLRCSPISGHKSVSWYQQVLGQGPQFIFQYYEKEERGRGNFPDRFSARQFPNYSSELNVNALLLGDSALYLCASRGVQRGTDTQYFGPGTRLTVL.

This clone was seen only a few times. V gene TRBV29-1 combines with J gene TRBJ1-6; D not resolved. Trimming left V 7 bases short and J 9 bases short, with 16 bases between. Germline V CDR1 and CDR2: SQVTM, ANQGSEA. The CDR3 is made up of 13 amino acids. CDR3 protein: CSARVDMGSPLHF. The CDR3 DNA sequence: TGCAGCGCCCGAGTTGACATGGGTTCACCCCTCCACTTT.

The chain couples TRBV15 to TRBJ2-7; D perhaps matches TRBD2 (6 bases). Germline loops: CDR1 LNHNV, CDR2 YYDKDF (reference sequence). V shed 5 bases and J shed 3 bases, with 17 bases lying between them. The CDR3 totals 15 residues. The DNA for the CDR3 is TGTGCCACCAGCGGGAACCGGGACTCAAACTACGAGCAGTACTTC. Residues: CATSGNRDSNYEQYF.

This clone was counted between two and nine times. The V gene is TRBV2, the J gene TRBJ1-1; D might be TRBD1 (5 bases). The CDR3 covers 14 residues. Per germline, CDR1 SNHLY and CDR2 FYNNEI. Deletions cut 2 bases from V and 1 base from J, with 8 bases between. This chain's CDR3 is CASSERQGNTEAFF. The CDR3 nucleotides are TGTGCCAGCAGTGAACGTCAGGGGAACACTGAAGCTTTCTTT.

The V call is TRBV24-1, the J call TRBJ2-2; possibly TRBD2 for D (5 bases). Germline lookup yields CDR1 KGHDR and CDR2 SFDVKD. V was trimmed by 5 bases and J by 8 bases, leaving 11 bases between them. This CDR3 spans 13 amino acids. The CDR3 spells CATSVSGTGELFF. The CDR3 DNA reads TGTGCCACCAGTGTGAGCGGCACTGGGGAGCTGTTTTTT.

This rearrangement joins TRBV11-2 to TRBJ1-5; 11 nucleotides match TRBD1. Germline trimming cut 1 base from V and 8 bases from J; bases unmatched to any gene: 1. CDR3 size: 14 residues. CDR1 is SGHAT and CDR2 is FQNNGV in the germline V gene. CDR3: CASSLGTGGKPQHF. The CDR3 nucleotides are TGTGCCAGCAGCTTAGGGACAGGGGGCAAGCCCCAGCATTTT.

The gene calls are TRBV14 and TRBJ1-1; D possibly corresponds to TRBD1 (6 bases). The V and J ends lost 1 base and 4 bases respectively, with 13 bases between them. The CDR3 sequence is 15 residues long. Germline CDR1 reads SGHDN; CDR2 reads FVKESK. CDR3 loop: CASSQARGFGTEAFF. The CDR3 nucleotides read TGTGCCAGCAGCCAAGCTAGGGGGTTCGGCACTGAAGCTTTCTTT.

This chain uses TRBV5-1 with TRBJ1-1; D unresolved. CDR1 and CDR2 from the germline V gene are SGHRS and YFSETQ. V was pared by 0 bases and J by 5 bases, with 8 bases between. This CDR3 comprises 13 residues. CDR3 DNA: TGCGCCAGCAGCTTGGGAGGGAGAACTGAAGCTTTCTTT. It translates to CASSLGGRTEAFF. The variable domain in full, with the rest retrieved from reference TRBV5-1 and TRBJ1-1, is KAGVTQTPRYLIKTRGQQVTLSCSPISGHRSVSWYQQTPGQGLQFLFEYFSETQRNKGNFPGRFSGRQFSNSRSEMNVSTLELGDSALYLCASSLGGRTEAFFGQGTRLTVV.

The chain carries TRBV11-2 and TRBJ2-5; 9 nucleotides align to TRBD2. Looked up from germline, CDR1 is SGHAT and CDR2 is FQNNGV. The length of the CDR3 is 16 residues. Trimming removed 6 bases from V and 5 bases from J; junction bases left unmatched: 13. CDR3 in amino acids: CASRALRGRAGETQYF. The CDR3 DNA follows: TGTGCCAGCAGGGCCCTACGCGGGAGGGCCGGGGAGACCCAGTACTTC.

V gene TRBV11-3 combines with J gene TRBJ2-2, with TRBD1 matching 12 bases. The CDR3 is 20 residues long. Trimming took 5 bases from V and 5 from J; bases not matched to a gene: 18. Germline CDR1 and CDR2: SGHNT and YENEEA. For the CDR3, the DNA is TGTGCCAGCAGCCGAACTCGGGACAGGGGGCTTACTAGCGGAACCGGGGAGCTGTTTTTT. Its protein product is CASSRTRDRGLTSGTGELFF.

The chain employs TRBV6-1 and TRBJ1-3; 11 positions agree with TRBD1. The CDR3 sequence is 16 residues long. The trim removed 5 bases at V and 2 bases at J, leaving 5 bases unmatched. Germline V CDR1 and CDR2: MNHNS, SASEGT. CDR3 in amino acids: CASSKGGQGAGNTIYF. The CDR3 region has the DNA TGTGCCAGCAGTAAAGGGGGACAGGGGGCTGGAAACACCATATATTTT.

The V and J genes are TRBV27 and TRBJ1-1; D possibly corresponds to TRBD1 (5 bases). The CDR3 covers 13 residues. The V end was cut by 3 bases, the J end by 1 base, with 6 bases between. Germline V gene lookup returns CDR1 MNHEY and CDR2 SMNVEV (reference sequence). The DNA for the CDR3 is TGTGCCAGCAGTTTCGGACAGAACACTGAAGCTTTCTTT. Translating it yields CASSFGQNTEAFF.

The chain has TRBV18 and TRBJ1-1, with a weak D call TRBD1 (6 bases). From germline, CDR1 is KGHSH and CDR2 LQKENI. CDR3 length equals 15 residues. The V and J ends lost 3 bases and 0 bases respectively, with 11 bases between them. CDR3 coding DNA: TGTGCCAGCTCACCTATGGGACAAGTGAACACTGAAGCTTTCTTT. Encoded protein: CASSPMGQVNTEAFF. Full variable domain (rest looked up from reference TRBV18 and TRBJ1-1): NAGVMQNPRHLVRRRGQEARLRCSPMKGHSHVYWYRQLPEEGLKFMVYLQKENIIDESGMPKERFSAEFPKEGPSILRIQQVVRGDSAAYFCASSPMGQVNTEAFFGQGTRLTVV.